This T cell receptor (beta chain) appears in the sequencing data of a study of beta chain features in type 1 diabetes. The CDR3 extends over 15 amino acids. V was pared by 2 bases and J by 5 bases, with 12 bases between. CDR1 LNHDA and CDR2 SQIVND come from the germline V gene (reference sequence). This clone was seen only a few times. Sequenced material consisted of expressed TCRB transcripts (all of the isolated RNA was reverse transcribed). Deep immunoSEQ sequencing covered naive, central memory and regulatory T cell samples. Sequenced by immunoSEQ multiplex PCR; TCRdb stores in-frame clones only, minus some. The table includes a few hundred thousand clones, 14% detected once.

The specimen was central memory CD4+ T cells from blood. The TCR was taken from a young man in good health. V is TRBV19 and J is TRBJ2-2; D is tentatively TRBD1 or TRBD2 (5 bases each). DNA of the CDR3: TGTGCCAGTAGTATACCCGGGACGGCTACCGGGGAGCTGTTTTTT. Residues: CASSIPGTATGELFF.